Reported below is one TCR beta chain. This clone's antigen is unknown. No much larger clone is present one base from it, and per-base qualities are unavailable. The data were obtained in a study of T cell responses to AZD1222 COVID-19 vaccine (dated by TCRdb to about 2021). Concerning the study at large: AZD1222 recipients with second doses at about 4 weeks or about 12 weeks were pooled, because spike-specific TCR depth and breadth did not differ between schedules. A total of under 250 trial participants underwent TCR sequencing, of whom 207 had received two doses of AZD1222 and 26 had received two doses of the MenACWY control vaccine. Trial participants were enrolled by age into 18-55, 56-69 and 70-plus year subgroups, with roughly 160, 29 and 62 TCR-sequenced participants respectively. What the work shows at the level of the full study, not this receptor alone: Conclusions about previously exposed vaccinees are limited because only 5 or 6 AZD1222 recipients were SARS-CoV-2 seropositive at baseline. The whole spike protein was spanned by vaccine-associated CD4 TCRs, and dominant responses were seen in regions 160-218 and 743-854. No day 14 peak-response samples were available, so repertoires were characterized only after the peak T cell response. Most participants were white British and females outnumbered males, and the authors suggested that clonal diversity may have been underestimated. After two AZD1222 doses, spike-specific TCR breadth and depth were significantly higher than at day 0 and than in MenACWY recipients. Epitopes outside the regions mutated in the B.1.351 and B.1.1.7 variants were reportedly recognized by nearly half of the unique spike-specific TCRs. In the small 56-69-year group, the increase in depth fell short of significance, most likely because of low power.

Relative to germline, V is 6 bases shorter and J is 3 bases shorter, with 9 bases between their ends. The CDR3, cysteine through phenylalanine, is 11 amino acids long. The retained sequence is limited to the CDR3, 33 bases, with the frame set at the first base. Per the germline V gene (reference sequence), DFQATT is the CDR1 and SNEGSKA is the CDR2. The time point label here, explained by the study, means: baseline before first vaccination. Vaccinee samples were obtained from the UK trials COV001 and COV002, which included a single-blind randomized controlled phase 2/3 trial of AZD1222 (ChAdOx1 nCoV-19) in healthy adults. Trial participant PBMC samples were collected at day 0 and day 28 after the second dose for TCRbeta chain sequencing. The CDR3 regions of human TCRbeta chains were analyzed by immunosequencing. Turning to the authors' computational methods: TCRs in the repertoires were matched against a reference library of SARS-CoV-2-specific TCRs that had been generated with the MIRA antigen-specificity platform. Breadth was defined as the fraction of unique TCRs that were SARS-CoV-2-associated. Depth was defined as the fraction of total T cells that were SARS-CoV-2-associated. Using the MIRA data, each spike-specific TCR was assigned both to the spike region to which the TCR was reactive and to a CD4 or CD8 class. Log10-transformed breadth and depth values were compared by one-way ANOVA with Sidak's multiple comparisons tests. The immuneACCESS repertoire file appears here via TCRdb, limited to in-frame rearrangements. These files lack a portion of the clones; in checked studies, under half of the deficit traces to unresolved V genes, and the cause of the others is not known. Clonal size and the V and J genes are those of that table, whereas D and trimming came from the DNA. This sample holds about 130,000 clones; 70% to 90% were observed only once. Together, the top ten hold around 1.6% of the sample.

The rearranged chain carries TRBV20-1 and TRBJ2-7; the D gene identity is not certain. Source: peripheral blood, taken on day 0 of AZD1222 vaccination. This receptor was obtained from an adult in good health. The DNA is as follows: TGCAGTGCCACCAGTAGCTACGAGCAGTACTTC. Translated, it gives CSATSSYEQYF.